This T cell receptor (beta chain) is drawn from a study of graft-versus-host responses after intestinal transplantation. Across the study: Induction with anti-thymocyte globulin, then tacrolimus and steroids for around three years, was given to all recipients. Findings and caveats of the study: Analysis identified GvH clones in recipient marrow, with some appearing first in ileum or blood. Peak circulating GvH clone levels tracked with early post-transplant HvG declines.

Notes on this clone: Antigen: not known.

Libraries were prepared by immunoSEQ multiplex PCR; TCRdb keeps only in-frame clonotypes and omits some of them. This sample has under 150,000 clones, with around 94% found just once. V shed 0 bases and J shed 7 bases, with 19 bases lying between them. The CDR3 covers 17 residues. The V gene's germline CDR1 is LNHNV and CDR2 YYDKDF (reference sequence). The specimen was unstimulated CD4+ T cells sorted from spleen or lymph node cells, collected before intestinal transplant. The TCR was taken from a human donor who received an intestinal transplant. The V and J genes are TRBV15 and TRBJ2-1; D might be TRBD2 (6 bases). CDR3: CATSRESPGGPTNEQFF. The CDR3 coding sequence is TGTGCCACCAGCAGAGAATCTCCCGGGGGACCCACGAATGAGCAGTTCTTC. Full variable domain (missing parts from reference TRBV15 and TRBJ2-1): DAMVIQNPRYQVTQFGKPVTLSCSQTLNHNVMYWYQQKSSQAPKLLFHYYDKDFNNEADTPDNFQSRRPNTSFCFLDIRSPGLGDTAMYLCATSRESPGGPTNEQFFGPGTRLTVL.